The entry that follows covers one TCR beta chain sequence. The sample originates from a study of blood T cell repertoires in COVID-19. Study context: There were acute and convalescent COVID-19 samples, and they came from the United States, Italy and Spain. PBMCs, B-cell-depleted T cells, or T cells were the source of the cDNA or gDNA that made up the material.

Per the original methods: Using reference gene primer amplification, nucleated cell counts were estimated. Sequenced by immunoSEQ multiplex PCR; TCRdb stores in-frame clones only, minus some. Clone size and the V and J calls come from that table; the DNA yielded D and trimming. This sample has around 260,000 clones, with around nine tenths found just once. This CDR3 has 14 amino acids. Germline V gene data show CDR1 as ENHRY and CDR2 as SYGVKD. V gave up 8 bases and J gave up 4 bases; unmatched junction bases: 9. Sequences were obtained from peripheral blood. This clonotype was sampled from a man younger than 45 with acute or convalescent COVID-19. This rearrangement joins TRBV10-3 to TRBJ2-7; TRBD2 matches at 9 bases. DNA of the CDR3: TGTGCCATCGGTCGACTAGCGGCAGGGTACGAGCAGTACTTC. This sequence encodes CAIGRLAAGYEQYF.